This T cell receptor (beta chain) was documented in a study of identical twins. Trimming took 6 bases from V and 8 from J, leaving 10 bases between them. The CDR3 has 12 residues. TCRdb analysed the 5' RACE reads with MiXCR anew, one entry per CDR3 protein. Of 200,000 to 250,000 distinct CDR3 sequences in the sample, over 5.5% were seen once. This sample also belongs to another study, concerning T cells expressing NK-cell markers.

The sequencing sample was made of CD8+ T cells sorted from blood. This receptor was taken from a woman between 18 and 30 years old in good health. The chain joins TRBV12-3 or TRBV12-4 to TRBJ2-2; D might be TRBD1 (5 bases). CDR3 nucleotides: TGTGCCAGCAGAACAGGTTGGGGGGAGCTGTTTTTT. Translated, it gives CASRTGWGELFF.